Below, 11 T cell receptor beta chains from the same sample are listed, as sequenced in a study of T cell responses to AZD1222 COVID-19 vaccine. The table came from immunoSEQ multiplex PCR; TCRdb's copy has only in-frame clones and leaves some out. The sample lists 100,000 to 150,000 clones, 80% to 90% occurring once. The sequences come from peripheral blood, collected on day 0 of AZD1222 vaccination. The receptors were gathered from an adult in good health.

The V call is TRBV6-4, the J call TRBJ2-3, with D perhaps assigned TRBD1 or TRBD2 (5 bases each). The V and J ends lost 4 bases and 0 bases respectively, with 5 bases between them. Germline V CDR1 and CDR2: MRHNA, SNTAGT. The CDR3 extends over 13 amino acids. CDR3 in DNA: TGTGCCAGCAGTGGGGGGAGCACAGATACGCAGTATTTT. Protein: CASSGGSTDTQYF.

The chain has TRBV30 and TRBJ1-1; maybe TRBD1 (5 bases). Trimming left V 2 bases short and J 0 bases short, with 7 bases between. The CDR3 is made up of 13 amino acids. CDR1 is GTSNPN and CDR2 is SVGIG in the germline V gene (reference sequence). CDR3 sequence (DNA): TGTGCCTGGAGTTGGGGGGTGAACACTGAAGCTTTCTTT. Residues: CAWSWGVNTEAFF.

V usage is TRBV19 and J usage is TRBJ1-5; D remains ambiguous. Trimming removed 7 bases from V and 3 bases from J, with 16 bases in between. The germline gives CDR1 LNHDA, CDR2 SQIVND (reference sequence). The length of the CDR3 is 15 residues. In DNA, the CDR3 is TGTGCCAGTACCTACGGGGTACTTCTCAATCAGCCCCAGCATTTT. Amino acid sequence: CASTYGVLLNQPQHF.

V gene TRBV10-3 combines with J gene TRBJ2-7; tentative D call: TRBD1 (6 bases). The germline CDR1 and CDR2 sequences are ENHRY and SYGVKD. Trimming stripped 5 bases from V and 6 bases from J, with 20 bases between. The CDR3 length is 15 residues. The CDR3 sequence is CAISSLQGLTVEQYF. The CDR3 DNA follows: TGTGCCATCAGTAGCCTACAGGGATTAACGGTCGAGCAGTACTTC.

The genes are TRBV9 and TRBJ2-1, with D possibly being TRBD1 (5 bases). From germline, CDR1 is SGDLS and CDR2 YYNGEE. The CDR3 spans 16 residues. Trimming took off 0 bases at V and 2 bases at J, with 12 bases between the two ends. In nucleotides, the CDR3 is TGTGCCAGCAGCGTAGGGGGCCTAAACCCCTACAATGAGCAGTTCTTC. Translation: CASSVGGLNPYNEQFF. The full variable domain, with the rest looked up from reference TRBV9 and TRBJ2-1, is DSGVTQTPKHLITATGQRVTLRCSPRSGDLSVYWYQQSLDQGLQFLIQYYNGEERAKGNILERFSAQQFPDLHSELNLSSLELGDSALYFCASSVGGLNPYNEQFFGPGTRLTVL.

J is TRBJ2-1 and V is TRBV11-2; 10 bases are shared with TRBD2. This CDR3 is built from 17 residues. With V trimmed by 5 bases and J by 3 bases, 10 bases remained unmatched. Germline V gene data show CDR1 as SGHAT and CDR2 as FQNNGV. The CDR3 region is CASSGPLAGDSYNEQFF. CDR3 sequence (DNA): TGTGCCAGCAGCGGTCCTCTAGCGGGAGATAGCTACAATGAGCAGTTCTTC.

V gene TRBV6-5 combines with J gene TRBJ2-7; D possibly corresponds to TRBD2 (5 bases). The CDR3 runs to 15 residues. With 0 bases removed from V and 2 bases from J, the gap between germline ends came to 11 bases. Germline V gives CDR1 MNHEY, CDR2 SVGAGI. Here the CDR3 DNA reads TGTGCCAGCAGTTACTCGAGCGGAGCGGCCTACGAGCAGTACTTC. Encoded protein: CASSYSSGAAYEQYF.

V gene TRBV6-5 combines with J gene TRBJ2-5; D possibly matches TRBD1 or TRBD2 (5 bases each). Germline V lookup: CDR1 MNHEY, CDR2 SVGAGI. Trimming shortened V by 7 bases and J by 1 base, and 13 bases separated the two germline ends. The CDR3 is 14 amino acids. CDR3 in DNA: TGTGCCAGCACTAAGGGGACGTTCCAAGAGACCCAGTACTTC. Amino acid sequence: CASTKGTFQETQYF.

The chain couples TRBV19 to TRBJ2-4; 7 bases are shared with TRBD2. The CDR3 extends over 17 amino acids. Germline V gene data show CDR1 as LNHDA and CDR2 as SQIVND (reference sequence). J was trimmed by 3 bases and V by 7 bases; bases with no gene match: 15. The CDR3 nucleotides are TGTGCCAGTACTCCATTGGCGGGAGTTGTAATCAAAAACATTCAGTACTTC. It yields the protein CASTPLAGVVIKNIQYF.

The CDR3 DNA reads as TGTGCCAGCAGATTCGGGGGGGAGCTGTTTTTT. Translating gives CASRFGGELFF. V and J are TRBV27 and TRBJ2-2; D uncertain. Trimming took off 6 bases at V and 8 bases at J, with 7 bases between the two ends. The CDR3 sequence is 11 residues long. Germline V CDR1 and CDR2: MNHEY, SMNVEV (reference sequence).

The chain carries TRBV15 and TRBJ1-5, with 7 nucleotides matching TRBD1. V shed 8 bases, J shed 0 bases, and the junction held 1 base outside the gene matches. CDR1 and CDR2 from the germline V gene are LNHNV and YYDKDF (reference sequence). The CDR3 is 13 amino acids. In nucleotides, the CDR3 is TGTGCCACCCAGGGGGATAGCAATCAGCCCCAGCATTTT. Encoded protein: CATQGDSNQPQHF.